This TCR beta chain was captured in a study of post-analysis software for immune sequencing data. Whole-study results and caveats: Co-batched samples clustered tightly together by F measure. A handful of TRBV segments were significantly more frequent in patients than in controls. TRBV5-6, TRBV5-1 and TRBV20-1 were among these segments.

This CDR3 spans 13 amino acids. Germline V gene lookup returns CDR1 SQVTM and CDR2 ANQGSEA. Regarding this clonotype: Its antigen is unidentified.

TCR beta cDNA libraries had unique molecular identifiers. TCRdb reprocessed the PCR reads with MiXCR, giving one entry per CDR3 protein. The table shows around 260,000 distinct CDR3 sequences, with about 40% occurring only once. This TCR was sampled from a girl aged 5-17 years with multiple sclerosis. The V and J genes are TRBV29-1 and TRBJ2-7, with D possibly being TRBD1 or TRBD2 (5 bases each). Matching the DNA end better, TRBJ2-5 makes the J call doubtful. The specimen sequenced was blood. The CDR3 protein is CSVWGSRIETQYF. As DNA, the CDR3 is TGCAGCGTTTGGGGGAGCAGGATCGAGACCCAGTACTTC.